This record looks at one T cell receptor beta chain sequence and its context. The data belong to a study of radiotherapy plus CTLA-4 blockade in lung cancer. The CDR3 extends over 11 amino acids. CDR1 is DFQATT and CDR2 is SNEGSKA in the germline V gene (reference sequence). Trimming pared 2 bases from V and 3 bases from J, leaving 4 bases between. Clones were read by immunoSEQ multiplex PCR, and TCRdb kept only the in-frame ones, dropping some. This table holds roughly 73,000 clones, over 75% found once. The TCR originated in a human donor with non-small cell lung cancer that progressed on radiotherapy plus ipilimumab. The material was peripheral blood, obtained from a patient treated with radiotherapy plus ipilimumab. The chain carries TRBV20-1 and TRBJ2-5; D not certain. In nucleotides, the CDR3 is TGCAGTGCTAGACCGGAAGAGACCCAGTACTTC. This sequence encodes CSARPEETQYF.